This TCR beta chain is drawn from a study of T cells in Graves' hyperthyroidism and ophthalmopathy. In its sample, this clonotype was seen many times. Amplification of TCR beta CDR3 regions was performed using RNA transcripts as template. First-round RT-PCR with HTBI primers amplified the TCR CDR3 region. TCRdb re-called the multiplex PCR reads with MiXCR, one entry per CDR3 protein. This sample has about 290,000 distinct CDR3 sequences; about an eighth occur once, and the top ten carry 7.9%. Germline V gene data show CDR1 as SGHTA and CDR2 as FQGNSA. The length of the CDR3 is 15 residues. Germline trimming cut 3 bases from V and 2 bases from J; bases unmatched to any gene: 5. These patients, aged 18 to 65, had recently diagnosed hyperthyroidism lasting under 2 months. Based on clinical symptoms, serum thyroxine and TRAb, thyroid ultrasound and orbital computed tomography, diagnoses were reached.

Sequenced sample: blood. The chain carries TRBV7-2 and TRBJ2-3; 7 nucleotides agree with TRBD2. The receptor was isolated from a woman in her 40s with Graves' hyperthyroidism. The CDR3, as DNA: TGTGCCAGCAGCTTGGAACTAGCGAACACAGATACGCAGTATTTT. Protein product: CASSLELANTDTQYF.